The 4 T cell receptor beta chains reported below all come from one sample, sequenced in a study of blood T cells in healthy people across ages. With a J-beta primer mix and a sample-barcoded 5' primer, a second PCR ran about 7 to 12 cycles. TCRdb processed the 5' RACE reads anew with MiXCR; each CDR3 protein has one entry. The sample shows around 1,900,000 distinct CDR3 sequences, about 39% of them seen only once. The specimen was blood. These receptors all stem from a human donor in good health.

This chain joins TRBV18 and TRBJ1-1, with D perhaps TRBD1 (6 bases). This CDR3 region has 14 residues. V was trimmed by 6 bases and J by 1 base, leaving 12 bases between them. Germline V gene lookup returns CDR1 KGHSH and CDR2 LQKENI. The CDR3 loop is CASSPWTENTEAFF. CDR3 nucleotides: TGTGCCAGCTCCCCCTGGACAGAGAACACTGAAGCTTTCTTT.

V usage is TRBV15 and J usage is TRBJ2-4, with D tentatively TRBD2 (5 bases). V gave up 0 bases and J gave up 1 base, with 22 bases separating them. CDR3 length equals 20 residues. CDR1 is LNHNV and CDR2 is YYDKDF in the germline V gene (reference sequence). Here the CDR3 DNA reads TGTGCCACCAGCAGAGATTCGGATGCCCGGAGGATGGGGGCCAAAAACATTCAGTACTTC. Translating gives CATSRDSDARRMGAKNIQYF.

This clonotype was counted only a few times. J is TRBJ2-2 and V is TRBV11-2; TRBD2 might be the D (6 bases). The germline gives CDR1 SGHAT, CDR2 FQNNGV. The length of the CDR3 is 15 residues. Between the trimmed V and J ends, which lost 5 bases and 3 bases, there was a span of 13 bases. CDR3 loop: CASSPGLHYTGELFF. In nucleotides, the CDR3 is TGTGCCAGCAGCCCGGGACTCCACTACACCGGGGAGCTGTTTTTT. The variable domain in full, completed from reference TRBV11-2 and TRBJ2-2, reads EAGVAQSPRYKIIEKRQSVAFWCNPISGHATLYWYQQILGQGPKLLIQFQNNGVVDDSQLPKDRFSAERLKGVDSTLKIQPAKLEDSAVYLCASSPGLHYTGELFFGEGSRLTVL.

This clonotype has a handful of counts. J is TRBJ2-5 and V is TRBV20-1, with TRBD2 matching over 15 bases. V lost 4 bases, J lost 2 bases, and 8 bases stayed unmatched. Germline V gene data show CDR1 as DFQATT and CDR2 as SNEGSKA (reference sequence). This CDR3 is built from 17 residues. The CDR3 here is CSATLGLAGGIQETQYF. In DNA, the CDR3 is TGCAGTGCTACCCTGGGACTAGCGGGGGGAATACAAGAGACCCAGTACTTC.